This entry concerns a single T cell receptor beta chain. This CDR3 contains 17 residues. Germline CDR1 and CDR2: LGHDT and YNNKEL (reference sequence). Trimming removed 1 base from V and 1 base from J, with 11 bases in between. Sequencing used immunoSEQ multiplex PCR; TCRdb keeps in-frame clones, though not all of them. The sample has approximately 220,000 clones, 65% to 85% seen once; the top ten hold over 9.5%. This record comes from a study of blood T cell repertoires in COVID-19. Overall study context: Nucleic acid was either cDNA or gDNA, and it came from T cells, B-cell-depleted T cells, or PBMCs.

The chain links TRBV3-1 (or the pseudogene TRBV3-2) to TRBJ2-6, with a weak D call TRBD1 (5 bases). The sequenced sample consisted of peripheral blood. This TCR was recovered from an elderly woman with acute or convalescent COVID-19. CDR3 nucleotides: TGTGCCAGCAGCCAAGCCCTACAGGTGTCTGGGGCCAACGTCCTGACTTTC. Amino acids: CASSQALQVSGANVLTF.